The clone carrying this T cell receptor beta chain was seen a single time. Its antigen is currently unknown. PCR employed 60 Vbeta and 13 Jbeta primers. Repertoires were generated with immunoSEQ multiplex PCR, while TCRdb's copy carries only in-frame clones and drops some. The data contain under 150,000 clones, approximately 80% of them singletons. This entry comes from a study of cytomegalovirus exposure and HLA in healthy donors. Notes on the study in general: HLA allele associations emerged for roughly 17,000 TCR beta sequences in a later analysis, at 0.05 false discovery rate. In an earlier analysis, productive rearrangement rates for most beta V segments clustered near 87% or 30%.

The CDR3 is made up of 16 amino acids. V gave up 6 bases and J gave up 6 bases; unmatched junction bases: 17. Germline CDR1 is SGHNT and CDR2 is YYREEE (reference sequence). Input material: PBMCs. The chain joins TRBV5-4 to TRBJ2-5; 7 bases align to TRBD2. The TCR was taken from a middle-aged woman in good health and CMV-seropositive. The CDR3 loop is CASTLHPAGAEKTQYF. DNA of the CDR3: TGTGCCAGCACCCTCCACCCCGCGGGAGCGGAAAAGACCCAGTACTTC.